This T cell receptor beta chain was identified in a study of T cells in Graves' hyperthyroidism and ophthalmopathy. Amplified TCR beta CDR3 regions derived from RNA transcripts. TCR CDR3 underwent first-round RT-PCR with the HTBI primer set. MiXCR, run by TCRdb on the multiplex PCR reads, gives a single entry per CDR3 protein. The sample includes 550,000 to 700,000 distinct CDR3 sequences, roughly 46% seen only once; the top ten take 15% to 20%. Study findings and constraints: Also found in blood were most expanded thyroid clonotypes above 0.001. The authors' 13 V-J model separated ophthalmopathy from stable hyperthyroidism.

This clonotype was seen repeatedly, ten times or more. Its target is not known. This CDR3 is built from 16 residues. Germline V CDR1 and CDR2: LGHNT, FRNRAP. V lost 4 bases and J lost 6, with 21 bases in between. The diagnoses drew upon clinical symptoms, serum thyroxine and TRAb, thyroid ultrasound and orbital computed tomography. The clonotype was recovered from an adult woman with Graves' disease, either hyperthyroidism or ophthalmopathy (not recorded which). The chain joins TRBV12-5 to TRBJ1-1; no definite D call. Sequences were obtained from peripheral blood or thyroid tissue (not recorded which). CDR3 sequence: CASGSRVSGRLAEAFF. For the CDR3, the DNA is TGTGCTAGTGGTTCCCGCGTTTCTGGACGCCTAGCTGAAGCTTTCTTT.